This TCR beta chain emerged from a study of long-term antiretroviral therapy in people with HIV. Study-level points and caveats: At every time point, clones expanded before ART dominated the repertoire.

A note on this clone: The target antigen is unknown.

The V end was cut by 8 bases, the J end by 5 bases, with 12 bases between. The CDR3 is 12 amino acids. Germline lookup yields CDR1 SGHNT and CDR2 YENEEA. The assay used was immunoSEQ (version v3.0), run at survey level. It was roughly 40,000-50,000 T-cell genomes per sample that sequencing targeted. Sequencing used immunoSEQ multiplex PCR; TCRdb keeps in-frame clones, though not all of them. The table includes about 41,000 clones, approximately 94% detected once. The rearrangement links TRBV11-3 to TRBJ2-5; no reliable D call. The origin of this receptor is a man aged 25 to 40 with HIV. The material was unsorted PBMCs, obtained about 9.1 years after starting antiretroviral therapy. The CDR3 here is CASSDGEETQYF. The CDR3 DNA is TGTGCCAGCTCCGACGGAGAGGAGACCCAGTACTTC.